What follows is one T cell receptor beta chain and its context. One end of the junction is discordant with germline, which a read error may explain. The data were obtained in a study of T cell repertoires in cytomegalovirus infection. Study information: From public TCR beta signatures came an indication of both CMV infection and matching HLA type.

Via MiXCR, TCRdb re-called the reads, giving one row per CDR3 protein. The table includes about 600,000 distinct CDR3 sequences, approximately 24% detected once. The source material was CD8+ T cells from PBMCs. This receptor was identified in a human donor in good health (CMV status not recorded). Some clones in this sample may be carry-over from other donors' samples.

CDR3 amino acids: CVSSLAGRGGIYNEQFF. CDR3 bases: TGTGTCAGCAGCTTAGCGGGGAGGGGGGGGATCTACAATGAGCAGTTCTTC. The rearrangement uses TRBV7-6 and TRBJ2-1, with 8 bases aligning to TRBD2. Per the germline V gene, CDR1 is SGHVS and CDR2 is FNYEAQ. The CDR3 spans 17 residues.